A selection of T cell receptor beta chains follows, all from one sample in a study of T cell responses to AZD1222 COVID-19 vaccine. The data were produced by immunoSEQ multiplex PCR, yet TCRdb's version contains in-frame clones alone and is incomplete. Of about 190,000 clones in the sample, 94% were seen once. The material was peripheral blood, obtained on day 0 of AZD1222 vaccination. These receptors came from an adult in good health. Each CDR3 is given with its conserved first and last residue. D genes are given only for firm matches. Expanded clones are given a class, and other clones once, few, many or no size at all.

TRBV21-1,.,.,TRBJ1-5,CASSLGHSNQPQHF,TGTGCCAGCAGCCTGGGACATAGCAATCAGCCCCAGCATTTT
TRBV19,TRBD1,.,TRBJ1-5,CASGGRSGQGPLSNQPQHF,TGTGCCAGTGGGGGTCGATCGGGACAGGGACCTCTTAGCAATCAGCCCCAGCATTTT
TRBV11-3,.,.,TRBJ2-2,CASSLSGVPGELFF,TGTGCCAGCAGCCTCTCAGGGGTTCCCGGGGAGCTGTTTTTT
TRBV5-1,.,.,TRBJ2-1,CASSFGGEQFF,TGCGCCAGCAGCTTTGGCGGTGAGCAGTTCTTC
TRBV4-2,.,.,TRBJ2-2,CASSQDGQDSANTGELFF,TGTGCCAGCAGCCAAGATGGGCAGGACAGCGCGAACACCGGGGAGCTGTTTTTT
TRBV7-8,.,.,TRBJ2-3,CASSLPGRDTQYF,TGTGCCAGCAGCTTACCCGGCCGAGATACGCAGTATTTT
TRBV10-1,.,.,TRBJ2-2,CASSEGGELFF,TGCGCCAGCAGTGAGGGCGGGGAGCTGTTTTTT
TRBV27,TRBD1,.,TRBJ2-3,CASSLYGTGGDTQYF,TGTGCCAGCAGTTTATACGGGACAGGGGGGGATACGCAGTATTTT
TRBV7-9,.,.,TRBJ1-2,CASSPGQIPYGYTF,TGTGCCAGCAGCCCGGGACAAATCCCCTATGGCTACACCTTC
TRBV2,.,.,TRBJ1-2,CASLSGARGYGYTF,TGTGCCAGCCTTTCGGGGGCTAGAGGCTATGGCTACACCTTC
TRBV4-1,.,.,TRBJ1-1,CASSLWTENTEAFF,TGCGCCAGCAGCTTGTGGACGGAGAACACTGAAGCTTTCTTT
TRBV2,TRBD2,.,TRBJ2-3,CASSEWGGSETDTQYF,TGTGCCAGCAGTGAATGGGGCGGGAGCGAGACAGATACGCAGTATTTT
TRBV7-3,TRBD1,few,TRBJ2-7,CASSQLGGGLSNEQYF,TGTGCCAGCAGTCAACTAGGGGGCGGCTTGTCTAACGAGCAGTACTTC
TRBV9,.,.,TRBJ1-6,CASSGREYNSPLHF,TGTGCCAGCAGCGGCAGGGAGTATAATTCACCCCTCCACTTT
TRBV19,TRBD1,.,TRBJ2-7,CASSSRDRGFYEQYF,TGTGCCAGTAGTTCCCGGGACAGGGGGTTCTACGAGCAGTACTTC
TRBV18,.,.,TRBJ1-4,CASSLDQGGNEKLFF,TGTGCCAGCTCACTAGACCAGGGCGGTAATGAAAAACTGTTTTTT
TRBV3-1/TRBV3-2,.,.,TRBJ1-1,CASSQVVGANTEAFF,TGTGCCAGCAGCCAAGTTGTGGGGGCGAACACTGAAGCTTTCTTT
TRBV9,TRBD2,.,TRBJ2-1,CASSVGVGTNYNEQFF,TGTGCCAGCAGCGTAGGGGTAGGGACTAACTACAATGAGCAGTTCTTC
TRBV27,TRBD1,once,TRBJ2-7,CASSTGTGIYEQYF,TGTGCCAGCAGTACCGGGACAGGGATCTACGAGCAGTACTTC
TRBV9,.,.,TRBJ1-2,CASSDGVRYGYTF,TGTGCCAGCAGCGACGGGGTAAGGTATGGCTACACCTTC
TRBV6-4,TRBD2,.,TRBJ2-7,CAGSGSCYEQYF,TGTGCTGGGAGCGGGAGTTGTTACGAGCAGTACTTC
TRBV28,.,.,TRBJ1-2,CASGAGKGYGYTF,TGTGCCAGTGGGGCAGGGAAAGGGTATGGCTACACCTTC
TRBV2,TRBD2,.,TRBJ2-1,CASTRLAGGYEQFF,TGTGCCAGTACCCGACTAGCGGGAGGGTATGAGCAGTTCTTC
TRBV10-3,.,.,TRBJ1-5,CAISESLGLNNQPQHF,TGTGCCATCAGTGAGTCATTGGGCCTAAACAATCAGCCCCAGCATTTT
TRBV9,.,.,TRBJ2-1,CASSVDSGSYNEQFF,TGTGCCAGCAGCGTAGATTCTGGCTCCTACAATGAGCAGTTCTTC
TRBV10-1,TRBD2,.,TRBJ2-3,CASSARTSGSLDTQYF,TGCGCCAGCAGTGCACGGACTAGCGGGAGTCTAGATACGCAGTATTTT
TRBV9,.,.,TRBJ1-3,CASSVEVAGSGNTIYF,TGTGCCAGCAGCGTAGAAGTGGCCGGGTCTGGAAACACCATATATTTT
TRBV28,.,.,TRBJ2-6,CASSFGRNSGANVLTF,TGTGCCAGCAGTTTCGGCCGAAACTCTGGGGCCAACGTCCTGACTTTC
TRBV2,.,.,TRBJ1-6,CASSVQRPNSPLHF,TGTGCCAGCAGTGTACAAAGGCCTAATTCACCCCTCCACTTT
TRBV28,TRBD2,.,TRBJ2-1,CATSLAGVNNEQFF,TGTGCCACCTCTCTAGCGGGAGTAAATAATGAGCAGTTCTTC
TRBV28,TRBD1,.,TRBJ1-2,CASSFGTGGTIGYTF,TGTGCCAGCAGTTTCGGGACAGGGGGCACAATCGGCTACACCTTC
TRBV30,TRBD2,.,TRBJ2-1,CAWSVEGLAGGYNEQFF,TGTGCCTGGAGTGTAGAGGGTCTAGCGGGGGGATACAATGAGCAGTTCTTC
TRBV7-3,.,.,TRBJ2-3,CASSLTGLPTGTDTQYF,TGTGCCAGCAGCTTAACGGGCCTACCTACGGGCACAGATACGCAGTATTTT
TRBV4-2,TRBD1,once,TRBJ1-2,CASRGDRGRDGYTF,TGTGCCAGCAGAGGAGACAGGGGAAGAGATGGCTACACCTTC
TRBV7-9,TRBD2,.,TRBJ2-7,CASSLEILGGGYEQYF,TGTGCCAGCAGCTTAGAGATCTTGGGGGGAGGGTACGAGCAGTACTTC
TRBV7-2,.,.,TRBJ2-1,CASSSNRDFRFF,TGTGCCAGCAGCTCAAACCGGGACTTCCGATTCTTC
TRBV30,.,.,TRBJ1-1,CAWSVRPERETFF,TGTGCCTGGAGTGTTCGGCCGGAGAGGGAAACTTTCTTT
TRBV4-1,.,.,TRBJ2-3,CASSQVGVDTQYF,TGCGCCAGCAGCCAAGTGGGGGTAGATACGCAGTATTTT
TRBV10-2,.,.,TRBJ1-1,CATDRGSGAFF,TGCGCCACCGATAGGGGAAGCGGAGCTTTCTTT
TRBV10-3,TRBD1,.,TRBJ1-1,CAISYQGGTEAFF,TGTGCCATCAGTTACCAGGGGGGCACTGAAGCTTTCTTT
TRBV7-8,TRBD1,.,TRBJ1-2,CASSRGQVGYGYTF,TGTGCCAGCAGCCGCGGACAGGTCGGCTATGGCTACACCTTC
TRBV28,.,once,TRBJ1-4,CASSVRDPVREKLFF,TGTGCCAGCAGCGTTCGAGATCCGGTGCGTGAAAAACTGTTTTTT
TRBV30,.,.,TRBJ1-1,CAWSVRIEAFF,TGTGCCTGGAGTGTACGGATTGAAGCTTTCTTT
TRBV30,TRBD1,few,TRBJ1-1,CAWRGTGNTEAFF,TGTGCCTGGAGAGGGACAGGGAACACTGAAGCTTTCTTT
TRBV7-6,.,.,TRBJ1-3,CASSLGRRGPGDSGNTIYF,TGTGCCAGCAGCTTAGGGCGGAGGGGACCAGGGGACTCTGGAAACACCATATATTTT
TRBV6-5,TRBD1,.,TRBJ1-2,CASSIGQGSYGYTF,TGTGCCAGCAGCATTGGACAGGGGAGCTATGGCTACACCTTC
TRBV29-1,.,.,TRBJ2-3,CSANLAKRSTDTQYF,TGCAGCGCAAACTTAGCTAAGAGGAGCACAGATACGCAGTATTTT
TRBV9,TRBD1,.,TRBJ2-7,CASSVGTGIYEQYF,TGTGCCAGCAGCGTGGGGACAGGGATCTACGAGCAGTACTTC
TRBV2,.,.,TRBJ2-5,CASSEVGTDKETQYF,TGTGCCAGCAGTGAAGTAGGGACTGATAAAGAGACCCAGTACTTC
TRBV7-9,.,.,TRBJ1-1,CASSFSVNTEAFF,TGTGCCAGCAGCTTTTCTGTTAACACTGAAGCTTTCTTT
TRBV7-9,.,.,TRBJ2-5,CASSSGGNQETQYF,TGTGCCAGCAGCTCCGGTGGGAACCAAGAGACCCAGTACTTC